The 26 T cell receptor beta chains below come from one sample, sequenced in a study of T cells in Graves' hyperthyroidism and ophthalmopathy. TCR beta CDR3 region amplification was performed from RNA transcripts. The HTBI primer set was used in a first-round RT-PCR of the TCR CDR3. TCRdb called the multiplex PCR reads again in MiXCR, with one record for every CDR3 protein. The table lists 300,000 to 450,000 distinct CDR3 sequences, roughly 15% of them singletons. Sequencing was carried out using blood. All receptors derive from a woman in her 30s with Graves' ophthalmopathy.

This clonotype has just a few counts. The rearrangement uses TRBV30 and TRBJ1-2; TRBD1 matches 7 bases. Germline CDR1 and CDR2: GTSNPN and SVGIG (reference sequence). V lost 3 bases and J lost 4; bases outside the gene matches: 5. This CDR3 has 13 amino acids. CDR3 sequence reads: CAWRGGGGYGYTF. Written as DNA, the CDR3 is TGTGCCTGGAGGGGAGGGGGCGGCTATGGCTACACCTTC.

This clonotype was found many times. The CDR3 bases are TGTGCCAGCAGTTTAAAGGAGGGAATGAACACTGAAGCTTTCTTT. Translation gives CASSLKEGMNTEAFF. The V call is TRBV28, the J call TRBJ1-1, with D unclear. V shed 2 bases and J shed 0 bases, with 10 bases lying between them. There are 15 residues in the CDR3. The V gene's germline CDR1 is MDHEN and CDR2 SYDVKM.

V and J are TRBV29-1 and TRBJ2-7; tentative D call: TRBD2 (6 bases). The germline gives CDR1 SQVTM, CDR2 ANQGSEA. V lost 4 bases and J 0 bases, leaving 13 bases between the germline ends. This CDR3 has 14 residues. DNA for the CDR3: TGCAGCGTTGCGGAGGGGCGCTTCTCCTACGAGCAGTACTTC. The encoded protein is CSVAEGRFSYEQYF.

The rearrangement links TRBV6-5 to TRBJ2-5; 8 bases align to TRBD2. The trim removed 2 bases at V and 4 bases at J, leaving 3 bases unmatched. The germline gives CDR1 MNHEY, CDR2 SVGAGI. CDR3 length: 14 residues. This chain's CDR3 is CASSYLLAGETQYF. For the CDR3, the DNA is TGTGCCAGCAGTTACCTCCTAGCGGGAGAGACCCAGTACTTC.

This chain links TRBV6-1 with TRBJ2-7, with 13 bases matching TRBD2. Germline V gene sequence: CDR1 MNHNS, CDR2 SASEGT. CDR3 size: 16 residues. Trimming took 4 bases from V and 4 from J; bases not matched to a gene: 7. DNA for the CDR3: TGTGCCAGCAGTGTTGCCGGGACTAGCGGGGCTTACGAGCAGTACTTC. Its translation: CASSVAGTSGAYEQYF.

The J gene is TRBJ2-1, the V gene TRBV9, with 8 nucleotides matching TRBD2. Germline CDR1 is SGDLS and CDR2 is YYNGEE. With V trimmed by 3 bases and J by 5 bases, 7 bases remained unmatched. This CDR3 comprises 15 residues. The CDR3 DNA reads TGTGCCAGCAGCGAGGCGGGGGGTGATGACAATGAGCAGTTCTTC. Translated: CASSEAGGDDNEQFF.

The V and J genes are TRBV5-6 and TRBJ1-5, with a weak D call TRBD1 (6 bases). The CDR3 is made up of 16 amino acids. The V end lost 2 bases, the J end lost 2 bases, and 14 bases lay between the germline ends. Germline V gene lookup returns CDR1 SGHDT and CDR2 YYEEEE. The CDR3 spells CASSFWTERGNQPQHF. The CDR3, as DNA: TGTGCCAGCAGCTTCTGGACAGAAAGAGGCAATCAGCCCCAGCATTTT.

This clonotype came up many times. The V call is TRBV11-2, the J call TRBJ2-7, with TRBD2 matching over 14 bases. The germline V gene encodes CDR1 SGHAT and CDR2 FQNNGV. Unmatched junction bases numbered 3, after V lost 5 bases and J lost 3 bases. CDR3 length: 15 amino acids. Here the CDR3 reads CASSPGLAGVYEQYF. The CDR3 DNA reads as TGTGCCAGCAGCCCGGGACTAGCGGGGGTCTACGAGCAGTACTTC.

This clonotype appeared many times. This sequence joins TRBV30 and TRBJ2-1; D may be TRBD1 (5 bases). This CDR3 is 13 amino acids long. V was clipped by 1 base and J by 7 bases, with 11 bases between them. Germline CDR1 and CDR2: GTSNPN and SVGIG (reference sequence). As DNA, the CDR3 is TGTGCCTGGAGTGCCAGGGTAGGGAATGAGCAGTTCTTC. It is translated as CAWSARVGNEQFF.

There are a few counts of this clonotype. The chain is built from TRBV20-1 and TRBJ2-7; no firm D call. CDR1 DFQATT and CDR2 SNEGSKA come from the germline V gene (reference sequence). With 5 bases removed from V and 1 base from J, the gap between germline ends came to 12 bases. CDR3 size: 13 residues. CDR3: CSAQAHPSYEQYF. CDR3 coding DNA: TGCAGTGCTCAGGCCCACCCTTCCTACGAGCAGTACTTC.

This clonotype was seen at least ten times. DNA of the CDR3: TGCGCCAGCAGCCAGGGACAGGGAGAAGAAAAACTGTTTTTT. Its protein is CASSQGQGEEKLFF. J is TRBJ1-4 and V is TRBV4-1, with 9 nucleotides matching TRBD1. The CDR3 contains 14 residues. Germline assignment: CDR1 MGHRA and CDR2 YSYEKL. The V segment lost 3 bases and the J segment 8 bases; nucleotides outside the gene matches: 4.

This chain uses TRBV25-1 with TRBJ2-5; unclear D gene. The CDR3 has 16 residues. CDR1 is MGHDK and CDR2 is SYGVNS in the germline V gene. V was cut by 4 bases and J by 1 base, with 16 bases left in between. The CDR3 DNA reads TGTGCCAGCAGTGGAAACCCTGGCGGTCCCCAAGAGACCCAGTACTTC. Its protein product is CASSGNPGGPQETQYF.

This clonotype was seen a handful of times. This chain uses TRBV7-9 with TRBJ2-1, with D perhaps matching TRBD2 (6 bases). Germline CDR1 reads SEHNR; CDR2 reads FQNEAQ (reference sequence). The CDR3 sequence is 16 residues long. V lost 5 bases, J lost 1 base, and 15 bases lay in between. CDR3 coding DNA: TGTGCCAGCAGCCCGAGGCGGGGCCCTTCCTACAATGAGCAGTTCTTC. This translates into CASSPRRGPSYNEQFF.

This chain joins TRBV20-1 and TRBJ2-1; 12 bases are a match to TRBD2. Germline CDR1 and CDR2: DFQATT and SNEGSKA (reference sequence). The CDR3 length is 15 residues. The V gene end was trimmed by 6 bases and the J gene end by 2 bases; junction bases not matched to a gene: 5. The CDR3 spells CSARLAGVTYNEQFF. The CDR3 DNA is TGCAGTGCCAGACTAGCGGGGGTGACCTACAATGAGCAGTTCTTC.

The V and J genes are TRBV20-1 and TRBJ1-1; the D gene is possibly TRBD1 (6 bases). This CDR3 is 13 amino acids long. Germline values: CDR1 DFQATT, CDR2 SNEGSKA (reference sequence). The V and J ends lost 5 bases and 4 bases respectively, with 14 bases between them. CDR3 loop: CSARITGRTEAFF. CDR3 nucleotides: TGCAGTGCTCGAATCACAGGGCGCACTGAAGCTTTCTTT.

This clonotype was counted ten times or more. The chain combines TRBV4-1 with TRBJ2-5; the D gene is possibly TRBD1 (5 bases). CDR3 length: 15 amino acids. Germline V gene lookup returns CDR1 MGHRA and CDR2 YSYEKL. V gave up 0 bases and J gave up 5 bases, with 13 bases separating them. CDR3 amino acids: CASSQDGASRETQYF. In DNA form, the CDR3 reads TGCGCCAGCAGCCAAGATGGGGCCAGCAGGGAGACCCAGTACTTC.

This clonotype came up many times. The DNA for the CDR3 is TGCAGTGCTAGAGTAGGGGAATTGAGCAATCAGCCCCAGCATTTT. This encodes CSARVGELSNQPQHF. The chain has TRBV20-1 and TRBJ1-5; D possibly corresponds to TRBD1 (5 bases). The CDR3 sequence is 15 residues long. Trimming shortened V by 1 base and J by 1 base, and 11 bases separated the two germline ends. CDR1 and CDR2 (germline): DFQATT, SNEGSKA (reference sequence).

This clonotype was recorded a few times. The rearrangement links TRBV18 to TRBJ2-7, with 13 bases identical to TRBD2. The CDR3 consists of 17 residues. The J segment lost 2 bases and the V segment lost 2 bases, leaving 6 bases of the junction unmatched. Germline-derived CDR1 and CDR2 are KGHSH and LQKENI. The CDR3 sequence is CASSPIMTSGGTYEQYF. CDR3 in DNA: TGTGCCAGCTCACCAATAATGACTAGCGGGGGGACCTACGAGCAGTACTTC.

The chain links TRBV29-1 to TRBJ1-4; 7 positions match TRBD1. Germline V gives CDR1 SQVTM, CDR2 ANQGSEA. The junction had 6 bases not matched to a gene; V was cut back by 5 bases and J by 3 bases. This CDR3 is 14 amino acids long. The CDR3 protein is CSVSGTVPNEKLFF. DNA for the CDR3: TGCAGCGTTTCCGGGACAGTCCCTAATGAAAAACTGTTTTTT. Filled out from reference TRBV29-1 and TRBJ1-4, the complete variable domain reads SAVISQKPSRDICQRGTSLTIQCQVDSQVTMMFWYRQQPGQSLTLIATANQGSEATYESGFVIDKFPISRPNLTFSTLTVSNMSPEDSSIYLCSVSGTVPNEKLFFGSGTQLSVL.

A few counts support this clonotype. A junction boundary mismatches the germline segment, possibly from a read error. The chain couples TRBV30 to TRBJ1-2; 11 bases line up with TRBD1. The CDR3 totals 11 residues. From germline, CDR1 is GTSNPN and CDR2 SVGIG (reference sequence). The DNA of the CDR3 is TGTGCCTGGAGCGGGACAGGGGGGCTGGCCTTC. It yields the protein CAWSGTGGLAF.

This clonotype was detected many times. V and J are TRBV7-3 and TRBJ2-1, with D hard to call. This CDR3 is 16 amino acids long. Germline V gene sequence: CDR1 SGHTA, CDR2 FQGTGA. V was pared by 1 base and J by 4 bases, with 14 bases between. The CDR3 DNA reads as TGTGCCAGCAGCTTAATAGGCGGCAGGCCGTACAATGAGCAGTTCTTC. Translation: CASSLIGGRPYNEQFF.

This clonotype was detected ten times or more. The chain combines TRBV7-9 with TRBJ1-2, with TRBD1 matching over 9 bases. J lost 2 bases, V lost 4 bases, and 5 bases had no gene match. CDR3 length equals 15 residues. The V gene's germline CDR1 is SEHNR and CDR2 FQNEAQ (reference sequence). CDR3 residues: CASSYDGTGNYGYTF. CDR3 DNA sequence: TGTGCCAGCAGCTACGACGGGACAGGGAACTATGGCTACACCTTC.

This clonotype was recorded many times. The V call is TRBV18, the J call TRBJ1-1, with D possibly TRBD1 on 5 matching bases. Between the trimmed V and J ends, which lost 5 bases and 4 bases, there was a span of 20 bases. The germline gives CDR1 KGHSH, CDR2 LQKENI. The length of the CDR3 is 16 residues. The chain's CDR3 is CASSTSRVMIGTEAFF. DNA for the CDR3: TGTGCCAGCTCAACTTCCAGGGTAATGATTGGCACTGAAGCTTTCTTT.

In this sample, this clonotype turned up many times. This chain joins TRBV28 and TRBJ2-7; 8 bases fit TRBD1. The CDR3 loop spans 14 amino acids. Germline CDR1 reads MDHEN; CDR2 reads SYDVKM. V gave up 5 bases and J gave up 3 bases; unmatched junction bases: 6. The CDR3: CASSPGDRGYEQYF. CDR3 DNA sequence: TGTGCCAGCAGTCCTGGTGACAGGGGCTACGAGCAGTACTTC.

The CDR3 reads CASSRDPQSETQYF. DNA for the CDR3: TGTGCCAGCAGCCGGGACCCACAGTCAGAGACCCAGTACTTC. The rearrangement links TRBV6-4 to TRBJ2-5; D tentatively fits TRBD1 or TRBD2 (5 bases each). Germline loops: CDR1 MRHNA, CDR2 SNTAGT. Trimming left V 6 bases short and J 4 bases short, with 15 bases between. The CDR3 extends over 14 amino acids.

The rearrangement joins TRBV11-2 to TRBJ2-7; 7 nucleotides align to TRBD2. The CDR3 is 16 residues long. The germline gives CDR1 SGHAT, CDR2 FQNNGV. The V and J ends lost 9 bases and 6 bases, in that order; junction bases with no gene match: 20. The CDR3 DNA reads TGTGCCAGTAGTACTTTAGCGGGCGCTGGGGCGGGCGAGCAGTACTTC. Amino acid sequence: CASSTLAGAGAGEQYF. The variable domain in full, with the rest retrieved from reference TRBV11-2 and TRBJ2-7, is EAGVAQSPRYKIIEKRQSVAFWCNPISGHATLYWYQQILGQGPKLLIQFQNNGVVDDSQLPKDRFSAERLKGVDSTLKIQPAKLEDSAVYLCASSTLAGAGAGEQYFGPGTRLTVT.